Given below is one T cell receptor beta chain in context. Its antigen is not known. BIOMED2 TRB-A/B primer pools were used in multiplex TRB PCR. TCRdb fed the multiplex PCR reads into MiXCR, producing one record per CDR3 protein. The repertoire consists of thousands of distinct CDR3 sequences, with around 25% occurring once and the leading ten covering over 30%. The data were obtained in a study of T and B cells in COVID-19 patients. Study-level information: Most recovered patients had mild to moderate COVID-19 treated as outpatients.

Whole-study results and caveats: In COVID-19 patients, T cell receptor beta variable and joining gene use was reportedly strongly skewed.

Each TRB amplification used roughly 230-550 ng of genomic DNA from blood. The sequence was collected from a human donor with active COVID-19. The donor label of this sample is uncertain. The sample consisted of blood.

The CDR3 DNA is TGTGCCACCTCTGGCGGCGGGGAGCTGTTTTTT. As protein: CATSGGGELFF. This sequence joins TRBV24-1 and TRBJ2-2, with D unclear. The CDR3 sequence is 11 residues long. The germline V and J ends were trimmed by 9 bases and 7 bases, with 8 bases remaining between them. Germline CDR1 reads KGHDR; CDR2 reads SFDVKD.